This T cell receptor beta chain originates from a study of CD8 T cells in Susac syndrome. This clonotype came up once. Negative isolation yielded the CD8+ and CD4+ T cells, while FACS enriched the TEMRA cells. The CDR3 totals 15 residues. Germline CDR1 reads MNHEY; CDR2 reads SMNVEV (reference sequence). The ends were cut back, 3 bases at V and 3 bases at J, with 14 bases in the middle. After extraction with the RNeasy kit, roughly 0.5 to 1 ug of the RNA was reverse transcribed using random hexamers. TCRdb passed the immunoSEQ multiplex PCR reads through MiXCR, listing each CDR3 protein once. Of around 200,000 distinct CDR3 sequences detected, around 95% appear once; the ten largest clones hold 0.093%.

This chain joins TRBV27 and TRBJ1-2; maybe TRBD1 (6 bases). The specimen was CD4+ T cells from PBMCs. This receptor was identified in a human donor with multiple sclerosis. The CDR3 DNA sequence: TGTGCCAGCAGTTTCACAGGGTACGGGGACTATGGCTACACCTTC. Its translation is CASSFTGYGDYGYTF.